This entry lists 14 T cell receptor beta chains sequenced from one sample in a study of cytomegalovirus exposure and HLA in healthy donors. The method was immunoSEQ multiplex PCR; TCRdb's version includes in-frame clones alone and lacks a portion of them. The sample has approximately 280,000 clones; 85% to 90% are singletons. The sequenced material came from PBMCs. Source of these receptors: a woman between 18 and 29 years old in good health and CMV-seronegative.

The chain combines TRBV6-6 with TRBJ2-7; D call uncertain. Trimming pared 1 base from V and 0 bases from J, leaving 10 bases between. This CDR3 spans 15 amino acids. From germline, CDR1 is MNHNY and CDR2 SVGAGI (reference sequence). The CDR3 reads CASSYYIPLSYEQYF. CDR3 DNA sequence: TGTGCCAGCAGTTACTACATCCCCCTCTCCTACGAGCAGTACTTC.

This clone was seen a handful of times. The V call is TRBV6-5, the J call TRBJ2-5; 8 bases line up with TRBD1. The CDR3 contains 14 residues. Germline trimming cut 5 bases from V and 4 bases from J; bases unmatched to any gene: 6. The V gene's germline CDR1 is MNHEY and CDR2 SVGAGI. In DNA, the CDR3 is TGTGCCAGCAGTCGGACAGGGAGCCGAGAGACCCAGTACTTC. This codes for CASSRTGSRETQYF.

The chain couples TRBV7-8 to TRBJ2-2, with a weak D call TRBD2 (5 bases). Between the trimmed V and J ends, which lost 1 base and 5 bases, there was a span of 14 bases. The CDR3 spans 16 residues. CDR1 is SGHVS, CDR2 FQNEAQ, per germline. This CDR3 reads CASSLVPRGATGELFF. CDR3 bases: TGTGCCAGCAGCTTAGTTCCCCGGGGAGCGACCGGGGAGCTGTTTTTT. Using reference TRBV7-8 and TRBJ2-2 for the parts outside the CDR3, the full variable domain is GAGVSQSPRYKVAKRGQDVALRCDPISGHVSLFWYQQALGQGPEFLTYFQNEAQLDKSGLPSDRFFAERPEGSVSTLKIQRTQQEDSAVYLCASSLVPRGATGELFFGEGSRLTVL.

The chain has TRBV30 and TRBJ1-1, with D uncertain. The CDR3 is made up of 12 amino acids. CDR1 and CDR2 (germline): GTSNPN, SVGIG (reference sequence). V was trimmed by 6 bases and J by 9 bases, leaving 17 bases between them. The CDR3 region has the DNA TGTGCCTGCCTGGAGGAGTGGACCAAAGCTTTCTTT. Amino acids: CACLEEWTKAFF.

This chain uses TRBV15 with TRBJ1-1, with 8 bases identical to TRBD1. This CDR3 is 16 amino acids long. CDR1 LNHNV and CDR2 YYDKDF come from the germline V gene (reference sequence). The V gene end was trimmed by 0 bases and the J gene end by 5 bases; junction bases not matched to a gene: 8. CDR3 nucleotides: TGTGCCACCAGCAGAGATCGCGCAGGGGGCGGGACTGAAGCTTTCTTT. Translated, it gives CATSRDRAGGGTEAFF.

The V call is TRBV5-6, the J call TRBJ2-2; D gene unclear. CDR3 size: 12 residues. V was clipped by 1 base and J by 7 bases, with 5 bases between them. Germline V lookup: CDR1 SGHDT, CDR2 YYEEEE. DNA for the CDR3: TGTGCCAGCAGCTTGTCCTTCGGGGAGCTGTTTTTT. It encodes CASSLSFGELFF. The full variable domain, its missing parts supplied by reference TRBV5-6 and TRBJ2-2, is DAGVTQSPTHLIKTRGQQVTLRCSPKSGHDTVSWYQQALGQGPQFIFQYYEEEERQRGNFPDRFSGHQFPNYSSELNVNALLLGDSALYLCASSLSFGELFFGEGSRLTVL.

This clone was seen only a few times. The genes are TRBV9 and TRBJ1-2; a possible D gene is TRBD1 (6 bases). CDR3 length equals 12 residues. V lost 3 bases to trimming and J lost 7 bases, with 10 bases between them. Germline values: CDR1 SGDLS, CDR2 YYNGEE. Here the CDR3 reads CASSAGVRGYTF. CDR3 in DNA: TGTGCCAGCAGCGCAGGGGTTCGTGGCTACACCTTC.

V is TRBV5-6 and J is TRBJ1-1; the D is unclear. Trimming cost V 2 bases and J 0 bases, with 17 bases left between them. This CDR3 comprises 17 residues. From germline, CDR1 is SGHDT and CDR2 YYEEEE. The CDR3 region has the DNA TGTGCCAGCAGCTTCTTCAGGAGGTCATCCGTGAACACTGAAGCTTTCTTT. This codes for CASSFFRRSSVNTEAFF.

The chain couples TRBV11-1 to TRBJ1-4, with D maybe TRBD1 (6 bases). The CDR3 extends over 14 amino acids. Germline V CDR1 and CDR2: SGHAT, FQDESV (reference sequence). Between the trimmed V and J ends, which lost 5 bases and 5 bases, there was a span of 12 bases. The CDR3 is CASSHRTGNEKLFF. CDR3 in DNA: TGTGCCAGCAGCCACAGAACAGGGAATGAAAAACTGTTTTTT.

The chain combines TRBV5-1 with TRBJ2-3, with 11 bases identical to TRBD1. The CDR3 spans 16 residues. CDR1 is SGHRS and CDR2 is YFSETQ in the germline V gene. Unmatched junction bases numbered 8, after V lost 4 bases and J lost 4 bases. CDR3 sequence: CASSTGQGAPPDTQYF. CDR3 in DNA: TGCGCCAGCAGCACCGGACAGGGGGCGCCTCCAGATACGCAGTATTTT.

This clone was seen only once. V is TRBV27 and J is TRBJ1-3; D is uncertain. The ends were cut back, 0 bases at V and 0 bases at J, with 9 bases in the middle. This CDR3 spans 16 amino acids. Germline lookup yields CDR1 MNHEY and CDR2 SMNVEV (reference sequence). The CDR3 DNA reads TGTGCCAGCAGTTTATCTGCGGGATTCTCTGGAAACACCATATATTTT. Residues: CASSLSAGFSGNTIYF.

This clone was counted a few times. This chain connects TRBV7-2 to TRBJ2-7; the D gene is possibly TRBD1 (6 bases). Trimming left V 1 base short and J 2 bases short, with 9 bases between. The CDR3 totals 14 residues. CDR1 is SGHTA and CDR2 is FQGNSA in the germline V gene. CDR3 loop: CASSLDRTAYEQYF. The CDR3 DNA follows: TGTGCCAGCAGCTTAGACAGGACAGCCTACGAGCAGTACTTC.

The genes are TRBV6-5 and TRBJ1-2; D is undetermined. Trimming left V 0 bases short and J 0 bases short, with 8 bases between. CDR1 is MNHEY and CDR2 is SVGAGI in the germline V gene. The CDR3 totals 15 residues. DNA for the CDR3: TGTGCCAGCAGTTACTCGGGCACTGCTAACTATGGCTACACCTTC. Translating gives CASSYSGTANYGYTF.

V is TRBV6-5 and J is TRBJ2-1; 8 nucleotides line up with TRBD2. This CDR3 comprises 15 residues. Germline V CDR1 and CDR2: MNHEY, SVGAGI. V shed 6 bases, J shed 4 bases, and the junction held 8 bases outside the gene matches. The chain's CDR3 is CASSPGLDGYNEQFF. The CDR3 DNA follows: TGTGCCAGCAGCCCGGGACTAGATGGTTACAATGAGCAGTTCTTC.